A single sample is the source of the 10 T cell receptor beta chains below, sequenced in a study of CD8 T cells in Susac syndrome. RNA amounts of roughly 0.45 to 1 ug underwent reverse transcription with random hexamers. TCRdb reprocessed the immunoSEQ multiplex PCR reads with MiXCR, giving one entry per CDR3 protein. The table shows under 85,000 distinct CDR3 sequences, with 90% to 95% occurring only once. The sample consisted of CD8+ T cells from PBMCs. The receptors stem from a human donor with Susac syndrome.

This clonotype turned up a few times. This chain joins TRBV7-8 and TRBJ2-6, with a weak D call TRBD2 (6 bases). The CDR3 extends over 16 amino acids. Germline CDR1 reads SGHVS; CDR2 reads FQNEAQ. Trimming cost V 5 bases and J 2 bases, with 13 bases left between them. Written as DNA, the CDR3 is TGTGCCAGCAGCCTATGGGGGGACCCTGGGGCCAACGTCCTGACTTTC. Amino acids: CASSLWGDPGANVLTF.

This chain uses TRBV20-1 with TRBJ2-5; 9 bases fit TRBD1. Germline V lookup: CDR1 DFQATT, CDR2 SNEGSKA (reference sequence). The V and J ends lost 1 base and 1 base, in that order; junction bases with no gene match: 1. CDR3 size: 14 residues. The CDR3: CSARGDRAQETQYF. The CDR3 DNA sequence: TGCAGTGCTAGAGGGGACAGGGCCCAAGAGACCCAGTACTTC.

V and J are TRBV6-5 and TRBJ2-5; TRBD2 matches 14 bases. Trimming at V came to 4 bases and at J to 5 bases, leaving 9 bases not matched to a gene. From germline, CDR1 is MNHEY and CDR2 SVGAGI. The CDR3 has 17 amino acids. The CDR3 region is CASSWRGTSGSEETQYF. CDR3 in DNA: TGTGCCAGCAGTTGGAGGGGGACTAGCGGGAGTGAGGAGACCCAGTACTTC.

This clonotype occurred once. The CDR3 reads CASSSGGGAQETQYF. In DNA form, the CDR3 reads TGTGCCAGCAGCTCCGGCGGGGGAGCTCAAGAGACCCAGTACTTC. The chain has TRBV7-9 and TRBJ2-5; 7 nucleotides align to TRBD2. Per germline, CDR1 SEHNR and CDR2 FQNEAQ (reference sequence). The CDR3 has 15 amino acids. Trimming at V came to 4 bases and at J to 2 bases, leaving 7 bases not matched to a gene.

This rearrangement joins TRBV11-2 to TRBJ2-5; no firm D call. The CDR3 contains 15 residues. Germline-derived CDR1 and CDR2 are SGHAT and FQNNGV. V was trimmed by 4 bases and J by 7 bases, leaving 19 bases between them. The CDR3 sequence: CASSSADRAVGTQYF. DNA of the CDR3: TGTGCCAGCAGCTCCGCCGATCGGGCAGTGGGGACCCAGTACTTC.

The V and J genes are TRBV11-2 and TRBJ2-5; 12 positions match TRBD2. From germline, CDR1 is SGHAT and CDR2 FQNNGV. Losses at the gene ends were 5 bases for V and 5 bases for J; bases not matched to a gene: 6. The length of the CDR3 is 15 residues. The CDR3 DNA reads TGTGCCAGCAGCCTACTAGCGGGGGGCGGTGAGACCCAGTACTTC. Translation gives CASSLLAGGGETQYF.

V is TRBV15 and J is TRBJ1-5; 7 bases line up with TRBD1. The V segment lost 4 bases and the J segment 0 bases; nucleotides outside the gene matches: 6. Per germline, CDR1 LNHNV and CDR2 YYDKDF (reference sequence). CDR3 length equals 16 residues. CDR3 bases: TGTGCCACCAGCAATAGACAGGGCTATAGCAATCAGCCCCAGCATTTT. Its protein is CATSNRQGYSNQPQHF.

This chain connects TRBV7-9 to TRBJ2-1; the D is unclear. Germline V gives CDR1 SEHNR, CDR2 FQNEAQ (reference sequence). Between the trimmed V and J ends, which lost 1 base and 2 bases, there was a span of 12 bases. This CDR3 region has 16 residues. The CDR3 is CASSLGLGSAYNEQFF. Here the CDR3 DNA reads TGTGCCAGCAGCTTAGGTCTGGGGTCGGCCTACAATGAGCAGTTCTTC. Drawing the rest from reference TRBV7-9 and TRBJ2-1, the complete variable domain is DTGVSQNPRHKITKRGQNVTFRCDPISEHNRLYWYRQTLGQGPEFLTYFQNEAQLEKSRLLSDRFSAERPKGSFSTLEIQRTEQGDSAMYLCASSLGLGSAYNEQFFGPGTRLTVL.

The V gene is TRBV12-3 or TRBV12-4, the J gene TRBJ2-6; D gene unclear. This CDR3 contains 12 residues. Deletions cut 6 bases from V and 2 bases from J, with 2 bases between. The CDR3 reads CASRAGANVLTF. CDR3 nucleotide sequence: TGTGCCAGCAGGGCTGGGGCCAACGTCCTGACTTTC.

This chain links TRBV6-4 with TRBJ2-3; tentative D call: TRBD2 (6 bases). The V gene lost 5 bases and the J gene lost 3 bases, with 9 bases spanning the gap. Germline assignment: CDR1 MRHNA and CDR2 SNTAGT. The CDR3 is 13 residues long. The CDR3 loop reads CASSSSVTDTQYF. The CDR3 DNA reads TGTGCCAGCAGTTCTAGCGTGACAGATACGCAGTATTTT.